The sequence of this T cell receptor beta chain was determined in a study of blood T cell repertoires in COVID-19. TCRdb's table, derived via immunoSEQ multiplex PCR, lists solely in-frame clones and lacks some. This table holds approximately 300,000 clones, about 92% found once. There are 12 residues in the CDR3. Trimming removed 3 bases from V and 7 bases from J, with 9 bases in between. The germline V gene has CDR1 MDHEN and CDR2 SYDVKM. The TCR comes from a woman under 40 who had recovered from COVID-19. The chain carries TRBV28 and TRBJ1-2; no clear D. The sample taken for sequencing was PBMCs or T cells enriched from blood (not recorded which). CDR3 in amino acids: CASSFSGFGYTF. The CDR3 DNA sequence: TGTGCCAGCAGTTTCTCCGGTTTTGGCTACACCTTC.